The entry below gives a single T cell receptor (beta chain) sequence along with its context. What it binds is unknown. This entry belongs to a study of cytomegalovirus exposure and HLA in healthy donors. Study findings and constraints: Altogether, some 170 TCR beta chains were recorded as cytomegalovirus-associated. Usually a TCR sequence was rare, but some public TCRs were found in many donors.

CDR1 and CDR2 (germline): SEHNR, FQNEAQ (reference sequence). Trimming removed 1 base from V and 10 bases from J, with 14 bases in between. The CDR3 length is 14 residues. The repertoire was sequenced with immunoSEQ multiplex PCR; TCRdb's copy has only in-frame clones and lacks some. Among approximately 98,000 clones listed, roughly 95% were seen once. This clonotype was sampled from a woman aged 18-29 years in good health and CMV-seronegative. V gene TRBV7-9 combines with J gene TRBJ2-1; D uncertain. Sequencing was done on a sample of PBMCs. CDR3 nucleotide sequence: TGTGCCAGCAGCTTAGTCCGTCCGGTCACGGAGCAGTTCTTC. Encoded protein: CASSLVRPVTEQFF.